This T cell receptor (beta chain) was sequenced for a study of control samples from healthy donors and cancer patients. Measured with immunoSEQ multiplex PCR; TCRdb has only the in-frame clones, and not every one. The table includes hundreds of thousands of clones, around 79% detected once. The CDR3 is 13 amino acids. Trimming pared 11 bases from V and 3 bases from J, leaving 15 bases between. Germline loops: CDR1 SNHLY, CDR2 FYNNEI. The sequenced sample was PBMCs. The TCR sequence derives from a woman aged 55-69 years with lung cancer. The rearrangement joins TRBV2 to TRBJ2-3; D is perhaps TRBD1 or TRBD2 (6 bases each). The CDR3 loop reads CAAGQRGTDTQYF. The CDR3, as DNA: TGTGCCGCGGGGCAAAGGGGGACAGATACGCAGTATTTT.